These 24 T cell receptor beta chains share one sample of origin, sequenced in a study of blood T cell repertoires in COVID-19. Assay: immunoSEQ multiplex PCR; the TCRdb copy retains only in-frame clones and omits some. In the table there are about 240,000 clones, approximately 83% of which are singletons. Input material: peripheral blood. The receptor source for this set is an elderly woman with acute or convalescent COVID-19.

A few counts support this clone. The chain employs TRBV5-4 and TRBJ1-4; maybe TRBD1 (5 bases). The germline gives CDR1 SGHNT, CDR2 YYREEE (reference sequence). This CDR3 spans 15 amino acids. The V gene lost 4 bases and the J gene lost 5 bases, with 15 bases spanning the gap. DNA of the CDR3: TGTGCCAGCAGCCCATCAGGGAAGGAGAATGAAAAACTGTTTTTT. Residues: CASSPSGKENEKLFF. Full variable domain (missing parts from reference TRBV5-4 and TRBJ1-4): ETGVTQSPTHLIKTRGQQVTLRCSSQSGHNTVSWYQQALGQGPQFIFQYYREEENGRGNFPPRFSGLQFPNYSSELNVNALELDDSALYLCASSPSGKENEKLFFGSGTQLSVL.

This clone was recorded once. This chain connects TRBV7-8 to TRBJ1-6; no firm D call. The germline CDR1 and CDR2 sequences are SGHVS and FQNEAQ. With 6 bases removed from V and 7 bases from J, the gap between germline ends came to 13 bases. The CDR3 is 14 amino acids. CDR3 DNA: TGTGCCAGCAGTCCGGACCTAGCCAATTCACCCCTCCACTTT. Protein: CASSPDLANSPLHF.

For this clone: Other nucleotide sequences from this sample produce the same CDR3. V is TRBV19 and J is TRBJ1-5; no firm D call. Trimming took 2 bases from V and 0 from J, leaving 5 bases between them. Germline values: CDR1 LNHDA, CDR2 SQIVND (reference sequence). This CDR3 has 14 amino acids. The CDR3 spells CASSISVSNQPQHF. In DNA, the CDR3 is TGTGCCAGTAGTATAAGCGTTAGCAATCAGCCCCAGCATTTT.

V is TRBV7-2 and J is TRBJ1-2; TRBD1 agrees at 9 bases. CDR1 is SGHTA and CDR2 is FQGNSA in the germline V gene. The CDR3 covers 13 residues. The V gene end was trimmed by 5 bases and the J gene end by 13 bases; junction bases not matched to a gene: 11. The chain's CDR3 is CASSPDKGTGSTF. The CDR3 coding sequence is TGTGCCAGCAGCCCCGATAAGGGGACAGGGAGCACCTTC. The whole variable domain, filled in from reference TRBV7-2 and TRBJ1-2, reads GAGVSQSPSNKVTEKGKDVELRCDPISGHTALYWYRQSLGQGLEFLIYFQGNSAPDKSGLPSDRFSAERTGGSVSTLTIQRTQQEDSAVYLCASSPDKGTGSTFGSGTRLTVV.

This chain links TRBV28 with TRBJ2-7; D is possibly TRBD1 (6 bases). The CDR3 covers 15 residues. The V gene lost 2 bases and the J gene lost 5 bases, with 16 bases spanning the gap. Germline CDR1 reads MDHEN; CDR2 reads SYDVKM. CDR3 sequence (DNA): TGTGCCAGCAGTTTAAGTCAGGGGTTCGCAGACGAGCAGTACTTC. This encodes CASSLSQGFADEQYF. The full variable domain, rest sourced from reference TRBV28 and TRBJ2-7, is DVKVTQSSRYLVKRTGEKVFLECVQDMDHENMFWYRQDPGLGLRLIYFSYDVKMKEKGDIPEGYSVSREKKERFSLILESASTNQTSMYLCASSLSQGFADEQYFGPGTRLTVT.

V is TRBV30 and J is TRBJ1-5; D is ambiguous. Looked up from germline, CDR1 is GTSNPN and CDR2 is SVGIG (reference sequence). The CDR3 loop spans 15 amino acids. Trimming removed 3 bases at V and 1 base at J, with 13 bases between. The chain's CDR3 is CAWSAGDISNQPQHF. The CDR3 nucleotides are TGTGCCTGGAGCGCCGGCGACATCAGCAATCAGCCCCAGCATTTT.

The chain joins TRBV29-1 to TRBJ2-5; 7 nucleotides agree with TRBD1. CDR1 and CDR2 from the germline V gene are SQVTM and ANQGSEA. The CDR3 extends over 13 amino acids. The V gene end was trimmed by 6 bases and the J gene end by 7 bases; junction bases not matched to a gene: 11. As DNA, the CDR3 is TGCAGCGTACACAGGGGCGATAGGGGGACCCAGTACTTC. Residues: CSVHRGDRGTQYF.

This clone was observed once. The rearrangement links TRBV4-1 to TRBJ2-1; 8 bases match TRBD2. CDR1 MGHRA and CDR2 YSYEKL come from the germline V gene. The CDR3 is 16 amino acids. The V and J ends lost 4 bases and 2 bases, in that order; junction bases with no gene match: 7. The CDR3 loop is CASSLLSGGPYNEQFF. As DNA, the CDR3 is TGCGCCAGCAGCCTGTTAAGCGGGGGTCCCTACAATGAGCAGTTCTTC.

Only a few counts were recorded for this clone. The genes are TRBV6-2 or TRBV6-3 and TRBJ2-1; maybe TRBD2 (5 bases). Trimming pared 4 bases from V and 10 bases from J, leaving 11 bases between. Germline loops: CDR1 MNHEY, CDR2 SVGEGT. The CDR3 loop spans 12 amino acids. CDR3 nucleotides: TGTGCCAGCAGTTTCCGGGAAAACGAGCAGTTCTTC. Amino acid sequence: CASSFRENEQFF.

This clone was seen only a few times. The chain joins TRBV14 to TRBJ1-1, with D unresolved. Germline CDR1 SGHDN, CDR2 FVKESK. The CDR3 extends over 15 amino acids. The V gene lost 0 bases and the J gene lost 6 bases, with 14 bases spanning the gap. In nucleotides, the CDR3 is TGTGCCAGCAGCCAAGATCGAGTGAGGGCGGCTGAAGCTTTCTTT. Protein product: CASSQDRVRAAEAFF.

This clone has only a few counts. CDR3 loop: CAWLPTGQNTEAFF. The CDR3 DNA reads as TGTGCCTGGCTCCCCACAGGTCAGAACACTGAAGCTTTCTTT. The chain has TRBV30 and TRBJ1-1; possibly TRBD1 for D (5 bases). The CDR3 sequence is 14 residues long. The germline CDR1 and CDR2 sequences are GTSNPN and SVGIG (reference sequence). V lost 5 bases and J lost 1, with 14 bases in between. The full variable domain, its missing parts supplied by reference TRBV30 and TRBJ1-1, is SQTIHQWPATLVQPVGSPLSLECTVEGTSNPNLYWYRQAAGRGLQLLFYSVGIGQISSEVPQNLSASRPQDRQFILSSKKLLLSDSGFYLCAWLPTGQNTEAFFGQGTRLTVV.

This clone was observed a few times. Other nucleotide sequences in the sample specify the same CDR3. V and J are TRBV24-1 and TRBJ1-1; D perhaps matches TRBD1 (6 bases). V was cut by 7 bases and J by 0 bases, with 8 bases left in between. CDR1 is KGHDR, CDR2 SFDVKD, per germline. The CDR3 is made up of 13 amino acids. The CDR3 nucleotides are TGTGCCACCAGAGGACAGATGAACACTGAAGCTTTCTTT. Translation gives CATRGQMNTEAFF.

Points on this clone: The same CDR3 arises from other DNA sequences in this sample as well. This chain uses TRBV18 with TRBJ1-1, with a tentative D call TRBD1 (5 bases). The V end was cut by 6 bases, the J end by 1 base, with 9 bases between. CDR3 length: 13 amino acids. Germline values: CDR1 KGHSH, CDR2 LQKENI. The CDR3 sequence: CASSRQTNTEAFF. In DNA, the CDR3 is TGTGCCAGCTCCCGACAGACGAACACTGAAGCTTTCTTT.

The chain joins TRBV19 to TRBJ1-5, with D perhaps TRBD1 (6 bases). Germline CDR1 and CDR2: LNHDA and SQIVND (reference sequence). Trimming stripped 7 bases from V and 0 bases from J, with 19 bases between. The CDR3 covers 17 residues. The CDR3 region is CASKNGTPYYSNQPQHF. The CDR3 DNA reads TGTGCCAGTAAGAACGGGACACCTTATTATAGCAATCAGCCCCAGCATTTT.

The chain combines TRBV10-1 with TRBJ2-7; the match to TRBD2 covers 11 bases. Germline V gene lookup returns CDR1 WNHNN and CDR2 SYGVQD (reference sequence). The CDR3 has 15 residues. V lost 8 bases and J lost 1; bases outside the gene matches: 7. The CDR3 loop reads CASGTSGLLSYEQYF. CDR3 DNA sequence: TGCGCCAGCGGGACTAGCGGACTTCTTTCCTACGAGCAGTACTTC.

This chain links TRBV27 with TRBJ1-4, with TRBD1 as a possible D gene (6 bases). Germline CDR1 and CDR2: MNHEY and SMNVEV (reference sequence). The CDR3 is 14 amino acids. V lost 4 bases, J lost 8 bases, and 14 bases lay in between. Written as DNA, the CDR3 is TGTGCCAGCAGTTCCCCAGGGAGGGGGGAAAAACTGTTTTTT. Protein sequence: CASSSPGRGEKLFF.

This chain joins TRBV6-5 and TRBJ1-4; 7 bases align to TRBD1. The germline V gene has CDR1 MNHEY and CDR2 SVGAGI. The CDR3 runs to 14 residues. With 2 bases clipped from V and 8 bases from J, the junction kept 5 bases outside the gene matches. The CDR3 sequence is CASSYLPTGEKLFF. The CDR3 nucleotides read TGTGCCAGCAGTTACCTACCGACAGGGGAAAAACTGTTTTTT.

The chain couples TRBV5-1 to TRBJ2-3; maybe TRBD1 (6 bases). This CDR3 spans 16 amino acids. V lost 4 bases, J lost 0 bases, and 15 bases lay in between. Germline loops: CDR1 SGHRS, CDR2 YFSETQ. The CDR3 nucleotides are TGCGCCAGCAGCAGAACGGGACAAATTAGCACAGATACGCAGTATTTT. It yields the protein CASSRTGQISTDTQYF.

This sequence joins TRBV10-3 and TRBJ2-1; tentative D call: TRBD2 (5 bases). Germline lookup yields CDR1 ENHRY and CDR2 SYGVKD. The CDR3 extends over 17 amino acids. V was clipped by 2 bases and J by 6 bases, with 20 bases between them. CDR3 loop: CAISERLTGRGFNEQFF. CDR3 nucleotide sequence: TGTGCCATCAGTGAGCGGCTAACGGGCCGAGGGTTCAATGAGCAGTTCTTC.

The chain couples TRBV28 to TRBJ1-4; TRBD1 might be the D (6 bases). With 8 bases removed from V and 3 bases from J, the gap between germline ends came to 10 bases. Germline V CDR1 and CDR2: MDHEN, SYDVKM. The CDR3 has 13 residues. CDR3: CASREGANEKLFF. CDR3 sequence (DNA): TGTGCCAGCCGGGAGGGGGCTAATGAAAAACTGTTTTTT.

The chain joins TRBV7-8 to TRBJ1-2; no clear D gene. The V end lost 4 bases, the J end lost 0 bases, and 15 bases lay between the germline ends. Per the germline V gene, CDR1 is SGHVS and CDR2 is FQNEAQ. This CDR3 has 16 residues. CDR3 loop: CASSSLGVSANYGYTF. The CDR3 nucleotides are TGTGCCAGCAGCTCACTCGGGGTTTCAGCTAACTATGGCTACACCTTC.

This chain joins TRBV3-1 (or the pseudogene TRBV3-2) and TRBJ1-2, with D maybe TRBD1 (6 bases). V was pared by 0 bases and J by 1 base, with 9 bases between. Germline V gives CDR1 LGHDT, CDR2 YNNKEL (reference sequence). The CDR3 has 15 residues. CDR3 DNA sequence: TGTGCCAGCAGCCAAGAGGCAGGGGTTAACTATGGCTACACCTTC. Its translation is CASSQEAGVNYGYTF.

V gene TRBV3-1 (or the pseudogene TRBV3-2) combines with J gene TRBJ1-5; TRBD1 matches at 9 bases. V trimming: 8 bases; J trimming: 4 bases; junction bases outside the gene matches: 9. The CDR3 totals 15 residues. CDR1 and CDR2 (germline): LGHDT, YNNKEL (reference sequence). The CDR3, as DNA: TGTGCCAGCTCCCCACAGGGGGCTTGGAATCAGCCCCAGCATTTT. Translated: CASSPQGAWNQPQHF.

This clone has only one observation. V is TRBV5-1 and J is TRBJ1-4, with 7 bases matching TRBD1. The CDR3 loop spans 15 amino acids. The J segment lost 8 bases and the V segment lost 2 bases, leaving 9 bases of the junction unmatched. The germline CDR1 and CDR2 sequences are SGHRS and YFSETQ. The CDR3 region is CASSLGTALGEKLFF. CDR3 bases: TGCGCCAGCAGCTTAGGGACAGCTCTGGGGGAAAAACTGTTTTTT.